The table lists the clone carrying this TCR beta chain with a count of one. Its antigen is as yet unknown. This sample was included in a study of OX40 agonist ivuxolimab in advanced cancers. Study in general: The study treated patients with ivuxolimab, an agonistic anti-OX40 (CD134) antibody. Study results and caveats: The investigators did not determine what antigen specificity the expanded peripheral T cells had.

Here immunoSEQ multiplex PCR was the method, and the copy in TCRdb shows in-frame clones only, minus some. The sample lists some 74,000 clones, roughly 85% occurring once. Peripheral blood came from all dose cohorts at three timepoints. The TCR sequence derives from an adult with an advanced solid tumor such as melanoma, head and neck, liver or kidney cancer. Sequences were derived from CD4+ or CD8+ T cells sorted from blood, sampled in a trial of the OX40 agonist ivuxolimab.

Here the CDR3 DNA reads TGTGCCAGTAGTATAGGGGGTAACACCGGGGAGCTGTTTTTT. It codes for CASSIGGNTGELFF. The gene calls are TRBV19 and TRBJ2-2; D unresolved. The germline V gene encodes CDR1 LNHDA and CDR2 SQIVND (reference sequence). V lost 1 base, J lost 2 bases, and 5 bases lay in between. The CDR3 sequence is 14 residues long. Supplemented by reference TRBV19 and TRBJ2-2, the full variable domain reads DGGITQSPKYLFRKEGQNVTLSCEQNLNHDAMYWYRQDPGQGLRLIYYSQIVNDFQKGDIAEGYSVSREKKESFPLTVTSAQKNPTAFYLCASSIGGNTGELFFGEGSRLTVL.